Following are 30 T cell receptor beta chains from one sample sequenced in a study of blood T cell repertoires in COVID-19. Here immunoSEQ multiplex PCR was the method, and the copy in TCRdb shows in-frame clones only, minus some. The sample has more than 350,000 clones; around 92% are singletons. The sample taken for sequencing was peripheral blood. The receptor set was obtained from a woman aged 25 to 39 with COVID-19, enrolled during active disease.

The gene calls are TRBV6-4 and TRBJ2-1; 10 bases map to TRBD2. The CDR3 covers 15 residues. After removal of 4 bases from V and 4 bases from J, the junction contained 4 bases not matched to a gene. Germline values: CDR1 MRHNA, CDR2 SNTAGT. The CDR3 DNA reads TGTGCCAGCAGTGGCCTAGCGGGGGCTTACAATGAGCAGTTCTTC. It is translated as CASSGLAGAYNEQFF.

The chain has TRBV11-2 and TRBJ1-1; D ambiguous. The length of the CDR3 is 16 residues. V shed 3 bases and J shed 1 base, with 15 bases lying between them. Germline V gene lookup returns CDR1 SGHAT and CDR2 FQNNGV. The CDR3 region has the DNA TGTGCCAGCAGCTTGTTGGGCACGCTAAAGAACACTGAAGCTTTCTTT. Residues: CASSLLGTLKNTEAFF.

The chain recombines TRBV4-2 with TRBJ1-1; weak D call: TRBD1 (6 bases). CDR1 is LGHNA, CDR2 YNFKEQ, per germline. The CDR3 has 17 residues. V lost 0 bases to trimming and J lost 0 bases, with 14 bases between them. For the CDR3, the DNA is TGTGCCAGCAGCCAAGATCCCGGACAGCCGATGAACACTGAAGCTTTCTTT. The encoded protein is CASSQDPGQPMNTEAFF.

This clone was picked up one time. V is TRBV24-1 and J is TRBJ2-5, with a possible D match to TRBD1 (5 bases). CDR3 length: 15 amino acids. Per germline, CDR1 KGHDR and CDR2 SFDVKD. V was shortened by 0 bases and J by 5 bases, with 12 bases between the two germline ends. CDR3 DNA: TGTGCCACCAGTGATTTGTCTAAGGGGTTGGAGACCCAGTACTTC. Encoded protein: CATSDLSKGLETQYF.

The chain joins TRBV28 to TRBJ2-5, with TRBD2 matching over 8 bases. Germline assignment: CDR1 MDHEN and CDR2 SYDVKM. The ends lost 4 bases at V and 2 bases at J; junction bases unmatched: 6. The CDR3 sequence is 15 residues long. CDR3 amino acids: CASSSAGGGQETQYF. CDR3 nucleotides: TGTGCCAGCAGTTCCGCGGGGGGTGGTCAAGAGACCCAGTACTTC.

CDR3 amino acids: CASSQTPGELQPQHF. The CDR3 nucleotides read TGTGCCAGCAGCCAAACTCCAGGGGAGCTTCAGCCCCAGCATTTT. The rearrangement uses TRBV3-1 (or the pseudogene TRBV3-2) and TRBJ1-5; tentative D call: TRBD1 (6 bases). CDR3 length equals 15 residues. Germline assignment: CDR1 LGHDT and CDR2 YNNKEL (reference sequence). The V end lost 2 bases, the J end lost 6 bases, and 14 bases lay between the germline ends.

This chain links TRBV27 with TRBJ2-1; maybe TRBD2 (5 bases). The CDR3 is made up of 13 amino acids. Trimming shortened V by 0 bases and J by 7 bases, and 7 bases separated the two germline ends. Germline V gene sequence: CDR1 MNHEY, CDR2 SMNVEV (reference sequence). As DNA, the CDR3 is TGTGCCAGCAGTTTATCGAGGGAGAATGAGCAGTTCTTC. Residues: CASSLSRENEQFF.

The CDR3 region is CASSRSGTGTHPLHF. Here the CDR3 DNA reads TGTGCCAGCAGCAGATCCGGGACAGGGACACACCCCCTCCACTTT. The chain joins TRBV9 to TRBJ1-6, with TRBD1 matching 9 bases. V shed 4 bases, J shed 13 bases, and the junction held 12 bases outside the gene matches. CDR1 SGDLS and CDR2 YYNGEE come from the germline V gene. This CDR3 is built from 15 residues. Full variable domain (missing parts from reference TRBV9 and TRBJ1-6): DSGVTQTPKHLITATGQRVTLRCSPRSGDLSVYWYQQSLDQGLQFLIQYYNGEERAKGNILERFSAQQFPDLHSELNLSSLELGDSALYFCASSRSGTGTHPLHFGNGTRLTVT.

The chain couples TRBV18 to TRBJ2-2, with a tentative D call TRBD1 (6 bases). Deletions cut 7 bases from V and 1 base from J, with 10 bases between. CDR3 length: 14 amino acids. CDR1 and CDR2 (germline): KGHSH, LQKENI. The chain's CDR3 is CASCYRENTGELFF. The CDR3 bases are TGTGCCAGCTGTTACAGGGAGAACACCGGGGAGCTGTTTTTT.

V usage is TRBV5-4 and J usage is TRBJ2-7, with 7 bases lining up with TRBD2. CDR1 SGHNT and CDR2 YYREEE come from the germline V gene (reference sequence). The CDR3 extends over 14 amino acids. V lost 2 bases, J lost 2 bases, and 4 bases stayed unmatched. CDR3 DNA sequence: TGTGCCAGCAGCTTCAGCGGGATGCCCTACGAGCAGTACGTC. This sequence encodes CASSFSGMPYEQYV.

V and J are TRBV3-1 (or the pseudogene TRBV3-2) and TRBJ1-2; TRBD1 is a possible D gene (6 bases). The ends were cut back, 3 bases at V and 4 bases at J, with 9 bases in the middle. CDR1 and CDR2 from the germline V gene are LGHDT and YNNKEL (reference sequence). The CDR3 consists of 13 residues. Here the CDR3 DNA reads TGTGCCAGCAGCCAGGGGGCGACCTATGGCTACACCTTC. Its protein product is CASSQGATYGYTF.

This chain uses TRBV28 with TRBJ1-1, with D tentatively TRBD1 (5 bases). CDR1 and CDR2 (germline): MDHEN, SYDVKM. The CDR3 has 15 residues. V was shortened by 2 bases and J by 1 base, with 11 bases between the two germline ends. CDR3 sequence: CASSLTGSGNTEAFF. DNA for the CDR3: TGTGCCAGCAGTTTAACAGGTAGCGGGAACACTGAAGCTTTCTTT.

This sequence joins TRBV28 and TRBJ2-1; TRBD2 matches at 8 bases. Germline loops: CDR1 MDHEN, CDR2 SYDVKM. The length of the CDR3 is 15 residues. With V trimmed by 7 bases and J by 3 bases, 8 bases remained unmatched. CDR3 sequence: CASIESGGHYNEQFF. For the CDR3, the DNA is TGTGCCAGCATCGAGAGCGGGGGCCACTACAATGAGCAGTTCTTC.

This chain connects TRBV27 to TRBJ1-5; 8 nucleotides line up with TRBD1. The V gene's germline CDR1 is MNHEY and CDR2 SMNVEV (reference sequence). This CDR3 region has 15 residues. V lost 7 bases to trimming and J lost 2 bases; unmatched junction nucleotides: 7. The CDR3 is CASKIDRGGNQPQHF. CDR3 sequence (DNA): TGTGCCAGCAAGATAGACAGGGGCGGCAATCAGCCCCAGCATTTT.

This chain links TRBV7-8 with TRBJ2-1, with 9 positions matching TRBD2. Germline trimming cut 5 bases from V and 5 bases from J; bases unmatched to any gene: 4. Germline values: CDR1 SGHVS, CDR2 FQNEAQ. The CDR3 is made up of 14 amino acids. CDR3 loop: CASSPRLADNEQFF. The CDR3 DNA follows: TGTGCCAGCAGCCCAAGACTAGCGGACAATGAGCAGTTCTTC.

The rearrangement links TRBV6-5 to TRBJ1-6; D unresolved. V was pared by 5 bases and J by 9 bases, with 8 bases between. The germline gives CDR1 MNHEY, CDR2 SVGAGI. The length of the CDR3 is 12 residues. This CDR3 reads CASSPHFSPLHF. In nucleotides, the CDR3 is TGTGCCAGCAGTCCCCATTTTTCACCCCTCCACTTT.

As DNA, the CDR3 is TGCACCAGCAGCCAAGAAGGGACTAGCGGGAGACCACTCACCGGGGAGCTGTTTTTT. Its translation is CTSSQEGTSGRPLTGELFF. The chain is built from TRBV1 and TRBJ2-2; TRBD2 was called by the table and not checked on the DNA. TRBV1 is a documented pseudogene. This CDR3 is 19 amino acids long.

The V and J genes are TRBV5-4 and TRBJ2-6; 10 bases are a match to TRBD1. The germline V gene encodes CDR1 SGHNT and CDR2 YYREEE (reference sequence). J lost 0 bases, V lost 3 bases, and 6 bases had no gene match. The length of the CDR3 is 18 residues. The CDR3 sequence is CASSSGQGPVSGANVLTF. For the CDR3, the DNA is TGTGCCAGCAGCTCGGGACAGGGGCCTGTCTCTGGGGCCAACGTCCTGACTTTC.

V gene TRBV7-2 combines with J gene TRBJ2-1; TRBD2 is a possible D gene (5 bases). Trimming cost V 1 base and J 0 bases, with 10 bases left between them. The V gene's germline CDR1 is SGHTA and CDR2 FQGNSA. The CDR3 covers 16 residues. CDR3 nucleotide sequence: TGTGCCAGCAGCTTAGAGACTACTCGCTCCTACAATGAGCAGTTCTTC. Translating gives CASSLETTRSYNEQFF.

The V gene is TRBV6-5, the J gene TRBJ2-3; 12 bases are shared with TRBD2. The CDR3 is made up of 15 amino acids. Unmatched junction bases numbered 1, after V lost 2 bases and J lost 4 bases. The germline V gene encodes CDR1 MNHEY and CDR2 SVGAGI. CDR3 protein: CASSYPSGGADTQYF. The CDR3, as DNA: TGTGCCAGCAGTTACCCTAGCGGGGGGGCAGATACGCAGTATTTT.

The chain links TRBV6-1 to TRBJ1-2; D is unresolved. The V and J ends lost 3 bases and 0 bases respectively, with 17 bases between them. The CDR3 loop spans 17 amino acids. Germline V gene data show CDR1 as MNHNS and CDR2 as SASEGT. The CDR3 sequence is CASSEEEYLIANYGYTF. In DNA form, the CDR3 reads TGTGCCAGCAGTGAGGAGGAATATTTAATAGCTAACTATGGCTACACCTTC.

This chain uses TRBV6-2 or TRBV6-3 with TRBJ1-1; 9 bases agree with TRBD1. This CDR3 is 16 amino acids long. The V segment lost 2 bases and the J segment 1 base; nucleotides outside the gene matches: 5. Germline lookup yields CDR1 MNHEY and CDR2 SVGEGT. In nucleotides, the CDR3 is TGTGCCAGCAGTTACCGTCTGGGACAGGGGAACACTGAAGCTTTCTTT. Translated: CASSYRLGQGNTEAFF.

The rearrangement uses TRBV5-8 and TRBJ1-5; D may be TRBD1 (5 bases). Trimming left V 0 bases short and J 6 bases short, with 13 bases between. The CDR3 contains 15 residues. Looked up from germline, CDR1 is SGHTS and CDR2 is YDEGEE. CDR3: CASSLGQRLGQPQHF. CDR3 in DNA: TGTGCCAGCAGCTTGGGACAGCGCCTGGGTCAGCCCCAGCATTTT.

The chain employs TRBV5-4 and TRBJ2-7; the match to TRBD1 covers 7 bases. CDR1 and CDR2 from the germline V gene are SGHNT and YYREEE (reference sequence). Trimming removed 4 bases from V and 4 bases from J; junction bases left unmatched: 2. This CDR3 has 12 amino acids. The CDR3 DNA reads TGTGCCAGCAGCGGGGACAGTTACGAGCAGTACTTC. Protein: CASSGDSYEQYF.

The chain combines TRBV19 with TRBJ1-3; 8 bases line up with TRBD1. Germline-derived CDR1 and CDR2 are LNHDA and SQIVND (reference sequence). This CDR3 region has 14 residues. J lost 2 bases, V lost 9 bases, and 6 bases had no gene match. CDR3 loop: CASGFRGPGNTIYF. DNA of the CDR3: TGTGCCAGCGGTTTCAGGGGGCCTGGAAACACCATATATTTT. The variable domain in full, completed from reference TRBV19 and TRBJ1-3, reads DGGITQSPKYLFRKEGQNVTLSCEQNLNHDAMYWYRQDPGQGLRLIYYSQIVNDFQKGDIAEGYSVSREKKESFPLTVTSAQKNPTAFYLCASGFRGPGNTIYFGEGSWLTVV.

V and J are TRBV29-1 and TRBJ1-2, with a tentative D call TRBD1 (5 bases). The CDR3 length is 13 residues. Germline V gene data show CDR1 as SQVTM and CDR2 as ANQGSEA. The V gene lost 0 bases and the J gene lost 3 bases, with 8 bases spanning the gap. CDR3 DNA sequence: TGCAGCGTTGAAGATAGGGGCCACTATGGCTACACCTTC. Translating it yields CSVEDRGHYGYTF.

The chain's CDR3 is CASRPGTGFNQPQHF. CDR3 sequence (DNA): TGCGCCAGCAGGCCCGGGACAGGGTTTAATCAGCCCCAGCATTTT. The genes are TRBV5-1 and TRBJ1-5; 9 bases map to TRBD1. V shed 5 bases, J shed 4 bases, and the junction held 7 bases outside the gene matches. There are 15 residues in the CDR3. Germline-derived CDR1 and CDR2 are SGHRS and YFSETQ.

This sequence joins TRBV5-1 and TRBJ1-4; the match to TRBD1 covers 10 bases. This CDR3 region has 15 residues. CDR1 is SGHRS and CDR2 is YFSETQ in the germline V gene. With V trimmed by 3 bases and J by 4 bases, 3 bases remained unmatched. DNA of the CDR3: TGCGCCAGCAGCTGGGGGACAGGGGTTAATGAAAAACTGTTTTTT. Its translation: CASSWGTGVNEKLFF.

This CDR3 reads CASSQVFAGRTSRSGNTIYF. Here the CDR3 DNA reads TGTGCCAGTAGTCAAGTGTTCGCAGGGAGGACATCCCGCTCTGGAAACACCATATATTTT. The rearrangement uses TRBV19 and TRBJ1-3; possible D gene TRBD1, 5 bases. The CDR3 length is 20 residues. Germline CDR1 is LNHDA and CDR2 is SQIVND (reference sequence). Trimming stripped 5 bases from V and 0 bases from J, with 26 bases between.

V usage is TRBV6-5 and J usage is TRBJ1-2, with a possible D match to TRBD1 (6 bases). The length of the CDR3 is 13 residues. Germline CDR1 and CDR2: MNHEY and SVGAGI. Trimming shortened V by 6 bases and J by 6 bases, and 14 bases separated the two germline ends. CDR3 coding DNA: TGTGCCAGCAGCCCACAGGGAGTCCATGGCTACACCTTC. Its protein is CASSPQGVHGYTF.